This TCR beta chain was documented in a study of cytomegalovirus exposure and HLA in healthy donors. Study-wide background: An earlier analysis identified approximately 120 million unique TCR beta sequences in 150 million to 200 million T cells.

PCR amplification relied on 60 Vbeta primers (plus 13 Jbeta primers). The data were produced by immunoSEQ multiplex PCR, yet TCRdb's version contains in-frame clones alone and is incomplete. Of 200,000 to 250,000 clones detected, 77% appear once; the ten largest clones hold roughly 2.6%. Trimming removed 4 bases from V and 6 bases from J; junction bases left unmatched: 11. The CDR3 is 16 amino acids. Germline-derived CDR1 and CDR2 are SGHNT and YYREEE (reference sequence). Findings and caveats of the study: Later analysis identified a missense DCLRE1C variant that was linked to TCR beta V- and J-gene trimming.

A note on this clone: Its antigen remains unknown.

The gene calls are TRBV5-4 and TRBJ2-2; 8 bases fit TRBD2. The sequence was obtained from an older woman in good health and CMV-seropositive. Sequencing was carried out using PBMCs. The CDR3 DNA follows: TGTGCCAGCAGCACAGCCCTCGGGAGGGCCGCCGGGGAGCTGTTTTTT. It translates to CASSTALGRAAGELFF.